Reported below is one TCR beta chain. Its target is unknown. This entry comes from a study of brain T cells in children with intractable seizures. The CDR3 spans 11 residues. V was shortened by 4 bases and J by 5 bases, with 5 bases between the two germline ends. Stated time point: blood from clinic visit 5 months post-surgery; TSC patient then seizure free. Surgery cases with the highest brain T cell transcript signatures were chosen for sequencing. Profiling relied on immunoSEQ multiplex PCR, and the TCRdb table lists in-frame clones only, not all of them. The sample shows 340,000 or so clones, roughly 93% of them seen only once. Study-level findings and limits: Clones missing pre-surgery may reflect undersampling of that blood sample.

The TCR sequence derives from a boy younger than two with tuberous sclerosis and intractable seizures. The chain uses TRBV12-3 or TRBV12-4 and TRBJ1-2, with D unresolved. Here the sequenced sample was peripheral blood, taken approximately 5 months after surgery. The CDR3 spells CASSSGYGYTF. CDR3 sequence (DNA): TGTGCCAGCAGTTCTGGATATGGCTACACCTTC.